This is a list of T cell receptor beta chains from one sample in a study of T cell changes during pregnancy in multiple sclerosis. TCRdb's copy holds only in-frame clones and misses some; the assay was immunoSEQ multiplex PCR. The data show around 130,000 clones, about 96% seen once. The sample in question was peripheral blood, obtained after pregnancy. The origin of the receptors is a female donor with multiple sclerosis, enrolled in a pregnancy study. The CDR3 runs from the conserved cysteine through the conserved F or W. D genes are given only for firm matches. Rows give clone size only sometimes, using once, few, many, or a class for an expanded clone.

abundance,v_gene,len,d_gene,j_gene,CDR3nt,CDR3aa
-,TRBV28,16,TRBD1,TRBJ1-3,TGTGCCAGCAGTTTCGACAGGGGAAGTGCTGGAAACACCATATATTTT,CASSFDRGSAGNTIYF
-,TRBV6-6,14,-,TRBJ1-5,TGTGCCAGCAGCCCCAGGGGACTAAATCAGCCCCAGCATTTT,CASSPRGLNQPQHF
-,TRBV2,15,TRBD2,TRBJ2-7,TGTGCCAGCAGTGTGTCCGGGACTAGCGTCCACGAGCAGTACTTC,CASSVSGTSVHEQYF
once,TRBV10-3,14,TRBD2,TRBJ2-1,TGTGCCATCGGGGTAGCGGGAGGTGGCCCTGAGCAGTTCTTC,CAIGVAGGGPEQFF
-,TRBV6-4,16,TRBD1,TRBJ2-3,TGTGCCAGCAGTGACTCGAACGGACAGGGATCGGGTACGCAGTATTTT,CASSDSNGQGSGTQYF
-,TRBV7-8,14,-,TRBJ2-7,TGTGCCAGCAGCTTAGGGCAGGCTGTATACGAGCAGTACTTC,CASSLGQAVYEQYF
-,TRBV4-1,17,-,TRBJ2-7,TGCGCCAGCAGCTTTCGAGGTTCCGAGGTTGGGAGTTACGAGCAGTACTTC,CASSFRGSEVGSYEQYF
-,TRBV7-8,11,-,TRBJ2-7,TGTGCCAGCAGCTCAACCTACGAGCAGTACTTC,CASSSTYEQYF
once,TRBV6-1,16,TRBD2,TRBJ2-7,TGTGCCAGCAGTGAAGAGGGGACTAGGTCCTCCTACGAGCAGTACTTC,CASSEEGTRSSYEQYF
-,TRBV7-9,13,TRBD1,TRBJ1-2,TGTGCCAGCAGCCTGGGACAGAACTATGGCTACACCTTC,CASSLGQNYGYTF
-,TRBV7-9,15,-,TRBJ1-4,TGTGCCAGCAGCTTACTGTGGGACTGGAATGAAAAACTGTTTTTT,CASSLLWDWNEKLFF
-,TRBV7-2,14,-,TRBJ1-2,TGTGCCAGCAGCTTAGATTCGGTAGACTATGGCTACACCTTC,CASSLDSVDYGYTF
-,TRBV29-1,13,-,TRBJ1-4,TGCAGCGTGACAGGTGCAACTAATGAAAAACTGTTTTTT,CSVTGATNEKLFF
-,TRBV28,17,TRBD1,TRBJ1-1,TGTGCCAGCATTCCGGCGGGACAGGGGGATTTGAACACTGAAGCTTTCTTT,CASIPAGQGDLNTEAFF
-,TRBV29-1,11,-,TRBJ2-5,TGCAGCGTCGGGGTGGGGGAGACCCAGTACTTC,CSVGVGETQYF
-,TRBV7-8,16,-,TRBJ1-4,TGTGCCAGCAGCCCCCACTTCCCAACAACTAATGAAAAACTGTTTTTT,CASSPHFPTTNEKLFF
-,TRBV7-6,12,-,TRBJ2-7,TGTGCCAGCAGCTTAGGGGGAGACGAGCAGTACTTC,CASSLGGDEQYF
-,TRBV6-5,14,-,TRBJ2-3,TGTGCCAGCAGTCCAGATCTAGCATCAGATACGCAGTATTTT,CASSPDLASDTQYF
-,TRBV28,16,-,TRBJ1-5,TGTGCCAGCAGTCCAACAGGGTCTTCAGCTAATCAGCCCCAGCATTTT,CASSPTGSSANQPQHF
-,TRBV28,17,TRBD2,TRBJ2-3,TGTGCCAGCGGGTGGTCTAGCGGGAGACTTAGCACAGATACGCAGTATTTT,CASGWSSGRLSTDTQYF
-,TRBV2,15,TRBD1,TRBJ1-2,TGTGCCAGCATTCATGACAGGGGCACCCACTATGGCTACACCTTC,CASIHDRGTHYGYTF
-,TRBV7-8,14,TRBD2,TRBJ2-7,TGTGCCAGCAAGACCGGTAGCGGGTCTTACGAGCAGTACTTC,CASKTGSGSYEQYF
-,TRBV28,12,-,TRBJ2-5,TGTGCCAGCAGTCTCCTAAAAGAGACCCAGTACTTC,CASSLLKETQYF
once,TRBV30,14,-,TRBJ1-2,TGTGCCTGGAGTGTACTCATGACGGGCTATGGCTACACCTTC,CAWSVLMTGYGYTF
-,TRBV5-1,14,TRBD2,TRBJ2-1,TGCGCCAGCAGCTTGACTAGCGGGTACAATGAGCAGTTCTTC,CASSLTSGYNEQFF
-,TRBV6-1,17,-,TRBJ1-5,TGTGCCAGCAGTGAAGCGCAGCGGTACAGGGGCAATCAGCCCCAGCATTTT,CASSEAQRYRGNQPQHF
-,TRBV5-1,13,TRBD1,TRBJ1-2,TGCGCCAGCAGCTCCACAGGGGAGCGTGGCTACACCTTC,CASSSTGERGYTF
-,TRBV2,13,-,TRBJ2-2,TGTGCCAGCAGTGAAATTCCAGTCGGGGAGCTGTTTTTT,CASSEIPVGELFF
-,TRBV18,15,TRBD1,TRBJ2-7,TGTGCCAGCTCCCCTTTGGGACAGGCGACCTACGAGCAGTACTTC,CASSPLGQATYEQYF
-,TRBV28,13,-,TRBJ1-5,TGTGCCAGCATGGAGGGTGGCAATCAGCCCCAGCATTTT,CASMEGGNQPQHF
-,TRBV11-2,13,-,TRBJ2-1,TGTGCCAGCAGCTTAGGTCCTAGCAATGAGCAGTTCTTC,CASSLGPSNEQFF
-,TRBV29-1,13,TRBD1,TRBJ1-1,TGCAGCGTCGTCCGGGACAGCCACACTGAAGCTTTCTTT,CSVVRDSHTEAFF
few,TRBV25-1,14,-,TRBJ1-5,TGTGCCAGCAGTGGGTCAGGGGAAAGTCAGCCCCAGCATTTT,CASSGSGESQPQHF
-,TRBV5-1,14,TRBD1,TRBJ2-7,TGCGCCAGCAGCTTGACAGGGGCCGGCTACGAGCAGTACTTC,CASSLTGAGYEQYF
-,TRBV28,15,TRBD1,TRBJ1-3,TGTGCCAGCAGTCTACCGGGACAGGGTCTCCTGGACATATATTTT,CASSLPGQGLLDIYF
-,TRBV5-1,12,-,TRBJ2-5,TGCGCCAGCAGCTTCGGTAAAGAGACCCAGTACTTC,CASSFGKETQYF
-,TRBV7-8,14,-,TRBJ2-2,TGTGCCAGCAGCTTAGCTTCAGGATCCGGGGAGCTGTTTTTT,CASSLASGSGELFF
-,TRBV9,18,-,TRBJ1-1,TGTGCCAGCAGCGTAGTTACCCCCCTTGAGTTGGCAGGCGATGAAGCTTTCTTT,CASSVVTPLELAGDEAFF
-,TRBV4-2,14,-,TRBJ2-7,TGTGCCAGCAGCCAAGCTACAGCTACCTACGAGCAGTACTTC,CASSQATATYEQYF
-,TRBV5-1,13,-,TRBJ2-7,TGCGCCAGCAGCTTGGTGTCCTCGGGGGAGCAGTACTTC,CASSLVSSGEQYF
-,TRBV11-3,17,TRBD2,TRBJ2-1,TGTGCCAGCAGCCCCCAATCCCGACTAGCGGGATGGGATGAGCAGTTCTTC,CASSPQSRLAGWDEQFF
-,TRBV7-9,15,TRBD1,TRBJ1-2,TGTGCCAGCAGCTTAGCGGGACAGGGGAATTCGGGCTACACCTTC,CASSLAGQGNSGYTF
-,TRBV10-3,13,-,TRBJ2-7,TGTGCCATCGGGCGGGGCCCCTCCTACGAGCAGTACTTC,CAIGRGPSYEQYF
-,TRBV7-9,16,-,TRBJ2-7,TGTGCCAGCAGCTTAAGGACACCTAAGGGCTCCTACGAGCAGTACTTC,CASSLRTPKGSYEQYF
-,TRBV4-2,16,-,TRBJ2-1,TGTGCCAGCAGCCAAGAACGGGGGAGCTCCTACAATGAGCAGTTCTTC,CASSQERGSSYNEQFF
-,TRBV5-4,14,-,TRBJ2-2,TGTGCCAGCAGCATAAGAGGGCGCACCGGGGAGCTGTTTTTT,CASSIRGRTGELFF
-,TRBV4-1,12,-,TRBJ1-4,TGCGCCAGCAGCCAGACAGGAGAAAAACTGTTTTTT,CASSQTGEKLFF
-,TRBV6-5,16,TRBD2,TRBJ2-3,TGTGCCAGCAGTTTGGGCCTAGCGGGAGGGCCAGATACGCAGTATTTT,CASSLGLAGGPDTQYF
-,TRBV6-6,15,-,TRBJ2-3,TGCGCCAGCAATCCAGGGACTCTAAGAAAAGATACGCAGTATTTT,CASNPGTLRKDTQYF
-,TRBV7-9,14,TRBD1,TRBJ1-4,TGTGCCAGCAGCTACCGGGACAGGGGACGTAAACTGTTTTTT,CASSYRDRGRKLFF
-,TRBV14,16,TRBD1,TRBJ2-7,TGTGCCAGCAGCCAAGATTGGACCGGGACAGCAACCGAGCAGTACTTC,CASSQDWTGTATEQYF
once,TRBV2,14,-,TRBJ2-1,TGTGCCAGCAGTAGCGGTCGCTCCTACAATGAGCAGTTCTTC,CASSSGRSYNEQFF
-,TRBV27,14,TRBD1,TRBJ1-2,TGTGCCAGCAGTTGGTCGGGACAGGGGAATGGCTACACCTTC,CASSWSGQGNGYTF
-,TRBV27,12,-,TRBJ1-1,TGTGCCAGCAGTTTAACCGGGACTGAAGCTTTCTTT,CASSLTGTEAFF
-,TRBV27,13,-,TRBJ2-3,TGTGCCAGCAGATCCCCGTCCACAGATACGCAGTATTTT,CASRSPSTDTQYF
-,TRBV5-4,17,-,TRBJ2-3,TGTGCCAGCAGGGATTTTACACGGGCTAGCGGCACAGATACGCAGTATTTT,CASRDFTRASGTDTQYF
-,TRBV4-1,15,TRBD2,TRBJ2-2,TGCGCCAGCAGCCAAGCCCCCCGGGGGGGCGGGGAGCTGTTTTTT,CASSQAPRGGGELFF
few,TRBV30,12,-,TRBJ1-1,TGTGCCTGCAACAGGGAGTCTATGATGGCTTTCTTT,CACNRESMMAFF
-,TRBV18,16,-,TRBJ1-3,TGTGCCAGCTCACCACTTGAGTCGGTGGGGCGAAACACCATATATTTT,CASSPLESVGRNTIYF